The following is a TCR beta chain sequence with its context. The antigen remains unidentified. Measured with immunoSEQ multiplex PCR; TCRdb has only the in-frame clones, and not every one. The table has about 9,500 clones, about 98% seen once; the top ten hold approximately 0.22%. The sample comes from a study of monozygotic twins with cystic fibrosis. Overall study findings and caveats: No link emerged between shared CDR3 counts and age, concordance or severity. Monozygotic CF twins shared more identical nucleotide clonotypes than unrelated patients. V usage most resembled the co-twin in 13 of 16 pairs. Clonality was generally low (median around 0.009), higher in the most severe patients.

Germline CDR1 and CDR2: WSHSY and SAAADI. The V and J ends lost 6 bases and 7 bases, in that order; junction bases with no gene match: 3. The CDR3 spans 14 residues. The specimen sequenced was blood. V and J are TRBV10-2 and TRBJ2-1, with 13 positions matching TRBD2. The clonotype was recovered from a girl aged 2-15 years with cystic fibrosis. The CDR3 region is CASSGTSGKNEQFF. As DNA, the CDR3 is TGCGCCAGCAGCGGGACTAGCGGGAAAAATGAGCAGTTCTTC.